This T cell receptor beta chain derives from a study of identical twins. The sample holds many counts of this clonotype. The ends were cut back, 3 bases at V and 7 bases at J, with 15 bases in the middle. The CDR3 consists of 13 residues. Germline CDR1 and CDR2: DFQATT and SNEGSKA (reference sequence). TCRdb called the 5' RACE reads again in MiXCR, with one record for every CDR3 protein. The data show fewer than 250,000 distinct CDR3 sequences, approximately 6.8% seen once. These same data were also listed under a study on yellow fever vaccine responses in identical twins.

The chain joins TRBV20-1 to TRBJ2-5, with a tentative D call TRBD2 (6 bases). The sample consisted of CD8+ T cells sorted from blood. This receptor was taken from a woman younger than 30 in good health. The DNA of the CDR3 is TGCAGTGCTAGGGGACTTCCCTCGAGGACCCAGTACTTC. Its protein is CSARGLPSRTQYF.